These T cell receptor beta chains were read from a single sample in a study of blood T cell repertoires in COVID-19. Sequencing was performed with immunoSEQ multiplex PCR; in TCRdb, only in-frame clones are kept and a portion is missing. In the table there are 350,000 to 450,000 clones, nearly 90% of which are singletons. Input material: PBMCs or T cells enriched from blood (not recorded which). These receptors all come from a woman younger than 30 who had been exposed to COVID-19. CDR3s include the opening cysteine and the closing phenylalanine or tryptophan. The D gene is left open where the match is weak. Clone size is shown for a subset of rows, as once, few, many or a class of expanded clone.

cdr3_aa: CASSMEVLRNTIYF
cdr3_nt: TGTGCCAGTAGTATGGAGGTGTTAAGAAACACCATATATTTT
d_call: .
j_call: TRBJ1-3
clone_size: once
v_call: TRBV19

cdr3_aa: CASSSDGGVYEQYF
cdr3_nt: TGTGCCAGCAGCTCAGACGGAGGGGTCTACGAGCAGTACTTC
d_call: .
j_call: TRBJ2-7
clone_size: .
v_call: TRBV13

cdr3_aa: CASSGTGYNQPQHF
cdr3_nt: TGTGCCAGCAGCGGGACAGGGTACAATCAGCCCCAGCATTTT
d_call: TRBD1
j_call: TRBJ1-5
clone_size: .
v_call: TRBV6-2/TRBV6-3

cdr3_aa: CASSLEGVGTGELFF
cdr3_nt: TGTGCCAGCAGCTTAGAGGGGGTCGGGACCGGGGAGCTGTTTTTT
d_call: .
j_call: TRBJ2-2
clone_size: .
v_call: TRBV7-9

cdr3_aa: CASSPGLTGGNTIYF
cdr3_nt: TGTGCCAGCTCACCCGGCCTAACGGGGGGAAACACCATATATTTT
d_call: .
j_call: TRBJ1-3
clone_size: .
v_call: TRBV18

cdr3_aa: CASNRRATNEKLFF
cdr3_nt: TGTGCCAGCAACCGACGAGCGACTAATGAAAAACTGTTTTTT
d_call: .
j_call: TRBJ1-4
clone_size: .
v_call: TRBV2

cdr3_aa: CASSLGIGGSGNTIYF
cdr3_nt: TGTGCCAGCAGCTTAGGGATAGGGGGTTCTGGAAACACCATATATTTT
d_call: .
j_call: TRBJ1-3
clone_size: few
v_call: TRBV7-2

cdr3_aa: CASRRDSYTSYEQYF
cdr3_nt: TGTGCCAGCAGAAGGGACAGCTACACGAGCTACGAGCAGTACTTC
d_call: TRBD1
j_call: TRBJ2-7
clone_size: .
v_call: TRBV2

cdr3_aa: CASSLYTGDEKLFF
cdr3_nt: TGTGCCAGCAGCTTATATACAGGAGATGAAAAACTGTTTTTT
d_call: .
j_call: TRBJ1-4
clone_size: .
v_call: TRBV11-2

cdr3_aa: CASSLNAVTRVETQYF
cdr3_nt: TGTGCCAGCAGCTTAAATGCGGTCACCCGGGTAGAGACCCAGTACTTC
d_call: .
j_call: TRBJ2-5
clone_size: .
v_call: TRBV11-2

cdr3_aa: CASSWTSGGAYEQYF
cdr3_nt: TGTGCCAGCAGTTGGACTAGCGGGGGGGCCTACGAGCAGTACTTC
d_call: TRBD2
j_call: TRBJ2-7
clone_size: once
v_call: TRBV6-2/TRBV6-3

cdr3_aa: CASSGGLAGFSDTQYF
cdr3_nt: TGCGCCAGCAGCGGGGGACTAGCGGGATTCTCAGATACGCAGTATTTT
d_call: TRBD2
j_call: TRBJ2-3
clone_size: .
v_call: TRBV5-1

cdr3_aa: CASSYEPWREVSYNEQFF
cdr3_nt: TGTGCCAGCAGCTACGAACCCTGGCGGGAGGTTTCCTACAATGAGCAGTTCTTC
d_call: TRBD2
j_call: TRBJ2-1
clone_size: .
v_call: TRBV5-6

cdr3_aa: CASSPGQGATEAFF
cdr3_nt: TGTGCCAGCAGCCCGGGACAGGGGGCAACTGAAGCTTTCTTT
d_call: TRBD1
j_call: TRBJ1-1
clone_size: .
v_call: TRBV7-3

cdr3_aa: CASSRTSVLTDTQYF
cdr3_nt: TGCGCCAGCAGCCGGACTAGCGTACTCACAGATACGCAGTATTTT
d_call: TRBD2
j_call: TRBJ2-3
clone_size: .
v_call: TRBV5-1

cdr3_aa: CASSRGQGDTGELFF
cdr3_nt: TGTGCCAGCAGCCGGGGACAGGGGGACACCGGGGAGCTGTTTTTT
d_call: TRBD1
j_call: TRBJ2-2
clone_size: .
v_call: TRBV7-3

cdr3_aa: CAWSTGTGGWGNQPQHF
cdr3_nt: TGTGCCTGGAGCACCGGGACAGGGGGCTGGGGCAATCAGCCCCAGCATTTT
d_call: TRBD1
j_call: TRBJ1-5
clone_size: few
v_call: TRBV30

cdr3_aa: CASSLSGLLYGYTF
cdr3_nt: TGTGCCAGCAGTTTATCAGGACTCCTCTATGGCTACACCTTC
d_call: .
j_call: TRBJ1-2
clone_size: .
v_call: TRBV27

cdr3_aa: CASSIDRYRENTEAFF
cdr3_nt: TGTGCCAGTAGTATAGATCGGTACAGGGAGAACACTGAAGCTTTCTTT
d_call: .
j_call: TRBJ1-1
clone_size: .
v_call: TRBV19

cdr3_aa: CASSDRTSGRLSYEQYF
cdr3_nt: TGCGCCAGCAGTGACCGTACTAGCGGGAGACTTTCCTACGAGCAGTACTTC
d_call: TRBD2
j_call: TRBJ2-7
clone_size: .
v_call: TRBV10-1

cdr3_aa: CASSSDRGRYGYTF
cdr3_nt: TGTGCCAGCAGTTCGGACAGGGGGAGGTATGGCTACACCTTC
d_call: TRBD1
j_call: TRBJ1-2
clone_size: .
v_call: TRBV28

cdr3_aa: CASSQDLSEQFF
cdr3_nt: TGCGCCAGCAGCCAAGATTTGAGTGAGCAGTTCTTC
d_call: .
j_call: TRBJ2-1
clone_size: .
v_call: TRBV4-1

cdr3_aa: CASSLTGGMLGNQPQHF
cdr3_nt: TGTGCCAGCAGCTTGACAGGGGGCATGTTGGGCAATCAGCCCCAGCATTTT
d_call: TRBD1
j_call: TRBJ1-5
clone_size: .
v_call: TRBV5-6

cdr3_aa: CASSSGVPGELFF
cdr3_nt: TGTGCCAGCAGCTCAGGGGTTCCCGGGGAGCTGTTTTTT
d_call: .
j_call: TRBJ2-2
clone_size: .
v_call: TRBV5-5

cdr3_aa: CASSSTWGGEAFF
cdr3_nt: TGTGCCAGCAGCTCGACATGGGGGGGTGAAGCTTTCTTT
d_call: .
j_call: TRBJ1-1
clone_size: .
v_call: TRBV11-2

cdr3_aa: CASSLRTSALLDEQFF
cdr3_nt: TGTGCCAGCAGTCTGCGGACTAGCGCGCTTCTCGATGAGCAGTTCTTC
d_call: TRBD2
j_call: TRBJ2-1
clone_size: .
v_call: TRBV27

cdr3_aa: CASSSQGGNQPQHF
cdr3_nt: TGTGCCAGCAGCTCACAGGGTGGCAATCAGCCCCAGCATTTT
d_call: .
j_call: TRBJ1-5
clone_size: .
v_call: TRBV7-8

cdr3_aa: CSVGRDESYEQYF
cdr3_nt: TGCAGCGTCGGGAGGGACGAGTCCTACGAGCAGTACTTC
d_call: TRBD2
j_call: TRBJ2-7
clone_size: .
v_call: TRBV29-1

cdr3_aa: CASSPGLVTDTQYF
cdr3_nt: TGCGCCAGCAGCCCGGGACTCGTCACAGATACGCAGTATTTT
d_call: .
j_call: TRBJ2-3
clone_size: .
v_call: TRBV5-1

cdr3_aa: CASSPRTDTQYF
cdr3_nt: TGTGCCAGTAGTCCCCGTACAGATACGCAGTATTTT
d_call: .
j_call: TRBJ2-3
clone_size: once
v_call: TRBV19

cdr3_aa: CASSRGGGRDGELFF
cdr3_nt: TGTGCCAGCAGCAGAGGAGGGGGCAGGGACGGGGAGCTGTTTTTT
d_call: .
j_call: TRBJ2-2
clone_size: .
v_call: TRBV27

cdr3_aa: CASSPLANTGELFF
cdr3_nt: TGTGCCAGCAGCCCATTAGCGAACACCGGGGAGCTGTTTTTT
d_call: .
j_call: TRBJ2-2
clone_size: .
v_call: TRBV7-2

cdr3_aa: CASSLVETDTQYF
cdr3_nt: TGTGCCAGCAGCTTAGTGGAGACAGATACGCAGTATTTT
d_call: .
j_call: TRBJ2-3
clone_size: .
v_call: TRBV7-2

cdr3_aa: CASSGRQGANEKLFF
cdr3_nt: TGTGCCAGCAGTGGCCGACAGGGAGCTAATGAAAAACTGTTTTTT
d_call: TRBD1
j_call: TRBJ1-4
clone_size: .
v_call: TRBV28

cdr3_aa: CASSLGGPEAFF
cdr3_nt: TGTGCCAGCAGTTTAGGAGGGCCCGAAGCTTTCTTT
d_call: .
j_call: TRBJ1-1
clone_size: .
v_call: TRBV12-3/TRBV12-4

cdr3_aa: CASSILGGAVTGELFF
cdr3_nt: TGTGCCAGCAGCATACTCGGGGGGGCTGTCACCGGGGAGCTGTTTTTT
d_call: TRBD2
j_call: TRBJ2-2
clone_size: .
v_call: TRBV5-4

cdr3_aa: CASSLSLAGGPYEQYF
cdr3_nt: TGTGCCAGCAGTTTATCACTAGCGGGGGGGCCCTACGAGCAGTACTTC
d_call: TRBD2
j_call: TRBJ2-7
clone_size: .
v_call: TRBV27

cdr3_aa: CASSSPGTVGNTIYF
cdr3_nt: TGTGCCAGCAGCTCCCCCGGGACAGTGGGAAACACCATATATTTT
d_call: TRBD1
j_call: TRBJ1-3
clone_size: .
v_call: TRBV7-9

cdr3_aa: CASSLSLAPSYEQYF
cdr3_nt: TGTGCCAGCAGCTTAAGTCTAGCCCCATCCTACGAGCAGTACTTC
d_call: .
j_call: TRBJ2-7
clone_size: .
v_call: TRBV7-6

cdr3_aa: CASSLRQGGDTEAFF
cdr3_nt: TGTGCCAGCAGTTTGCGACAGGGCGGGGACACTGAAGCTTTCTTT
d_call: TRBD1
j_call: TRBJ1-1
clone_size: .
v_call: TRBV2

cdr3_aa: CAISPDRANYGYTF
cdr3_nt: TGTGCCATCTCCCCCGACAGAGCTAACTATGGCTACACCTTC
d_call: .
j_call: TRBJ1-2
clone_size: .
v_call: TRBV10-3

cdr3_aa: CASSQQGGVASRADTQYF
cdr3_nt: TGTGCCAGCAGTCAACAGGGGGGCGTGGCTAGCAGGGCAGATACGCAGTATTTT
d_call: TRBD1
j_call: TRBJ2-3
clone_size: .
v_call: TRBV28

cdr3_aa: CASSQVAVAGEYNEQFF
cdr3_nt: TGCGCCAGCAGCCAAGTGGCGGTAGCGGGGGAATACAATGAGCAGTTCTTC
d_call: TRBD2
j_call: TRBJ2-1
clone_size: .
v_call: TRBV4-3

cdr3_aa: CASKGRPGQQETQYF
cdr3_nt: TGTGCCAGCAAAGGACGCCCAGGGCAACAAGAGACCCAGTACTTC
d_call: .
j_call: TRBJ2-5
clone_size: .
v_call: TRBV28

cdr3_aa: CASTFSISGANVLTF
cdr3_nt: TGTGCCAGCACCTTTAGTATCTCCGGGGCCAACGTCCTGACTTTC
d_call: .
j_call: TRBJ2-6
clone_size: .
v_call: TRBV2

cdr3_aa: CASSLPTSGGVKHNEQFF
cdr3_nt: TGTGCCAGCAGCTTACCGACTAGCGGGGGGGTTAAACACAATGAGCAGTTCTTC
d_call: TRBD2
j_call: TRBJ2-1
clone_size: .
v_call: TRBV7-2

cdr3_aa: CASSESSSGGDDEQFF
cdr3_nt: TGCGCCAGCAGTGAGTCGAGTAGCGGGGGGGACGATGAGCAGTTCTTC
d_call: TRBD2
j_call: TRBJ2-1
clone_size: .
v_call: TRBV10-1

cdr3_aa: CASSLSYRLGTGGADTQYF
cdr3_nt: TGTGCCAGCAGCTTATCCTATAGACTCGGGACAGGGGGCGCAGATACGCAGTATTTT
d_call: TRBD1
j_call: TRBJ2-3
clone_size: .
v_call: TRBV11-2

cdr3_aa: CASSRDTGELFF
cdr3_nt: TGCGCCAGCAGCCGAGACACCGGGGAGCTGTTTTTT
d_call: .
j_call: TRBJ2-2
clone_size: .
v_call: TRBV4-1

cdr3_aa: CASSLTGGPRTDTQYF
cdr3_nt: TGTGCCAGTAGCCTAACAGGGGGTCCCCGCACAGATACGCAGTATTTT
d_call: TRBD1
j_call: TRBJ2-3
clone_size: .
v_call: TRBV19

cdr3_aa: CSASFAASGEYADTQYF
cdr3_nt: TGCAGTGCTAGTTTCGCGGCTAGCGGGGAATATGCGGATACGCAGTATTTT
d_call: TRBD2
j_call: TRBJ2-3
clone_size: once
v_call: TRBV20-1

cdr3_aa: CASSARTGSGYTF
cdr3_nt: TGTGCCAGCAGCGCAAGGACAGGCAGTGGCTACACCTTC
d_call: TRBD1
j_call: TRBJ1-2
clone_size: many
v_call: TRBV7-3

cdr3_aa: CASSLRQGGFQPQHF
cdr3_nt: TGTGCCAGCAGTTTAAGGCAGGGAGGGTTTCAGCCCCAGCATTTT
d_call: .
j_call: TRBJ1-5
clone_size: .
v_call: TRBV28

cdr3_aa: CASRVAGNEKLFF
cdr3_nt: TGTGCCAGCAGGGTCGCCGGGAATGAAAAACTGTTTTTT
d_call: .
j_call: TRBJ1-4
clone_size: .
v_call: TRBV28

cdr3_aa: CASRTSGGVSSYEQYF
cdr3_nt: TGTGCCAGCAGAACTAGCGGGGGTGTGAGCTCCTACGAGCAGTACTTC
d_call: TRBD2
j_call: TRBJ2-7
clone_size: .
v_call: TRBV2

cdr3_aa: CASKKGGWGNEKLFF
cdr3_nt: TGTGCCAGCAAAAAGGGAGGTTGGGGTAATGAAAAACTGTTTTTT
d_call: .
j_call: TRBJ1-4
clone_size: .
v_call: TRBV27